The clone carrying this TCR beta chain came up once. V shed 2 bases, J shed 2 bases, and the junction held 6 bases outside the gene matches. The CDR3 covers 17 residues. Germline assignment: CDR1 MDHEN and CDR2 SYDVKM. These data originate in a study of technical replicates of blood from a handful of donors. Produced via immunoSEQ multiplex PCR; TCRdb's table is partial and in-frame only. This table holds about 75,000 clones, about 97% found once. The specimen sequenced was T cells isolated from PBMCs. The chain combines TRBV28 with TRBJ2-1, with 10 nucleotides matching TRBD2. This clonotype originated in a human donor in good health. CDR3 in amino acids: CASSLVTGLAAYNEQFF. In DNA, the CDR3 is TGTGCCAGCAGTTTAGTCACAGGACTAGCGGCCTACAATGAGCAGTTCTTC.